This section outlines one TCR beta chain sequence together with its context. Its cognate antigen is unknown. The sort gate was single viable CD3+CD4+CD8-CD45RO+ cells for memory CD4+ T cells. Positive selection with CD4 microbeads enriched total CD4+ T cells. CDR1 is SGHTS and CDR2 is YDEGEE in the germline V gene. Trimming took 2 bases from V and 7 from J, leaving 16 bases between them. There are 15 residues in the CDR3. The sample belongs to a study of memory CD4+ T cells and cytomegalovirus serostatus. Study-level points and caveats: The CMV-associated TCR signature appears largely within the CD4+ memory repertoire. About two fifths of the roughly 160 known CMV-associated TCRbeta sequences appeared in CD4+ memory.

Generated by immunoSEQ multiplex PCR, the TCRdb table keeps only in-frame clones and is missing some. The sample has roughly 54,000 clones; roughly four fifths are singletons. Source material: memory CD4+ T cells from blood. V is TRBV5-8 and J is TRBJ2-1; D might be TRBD1 (6 bases). The sequence came from an adult in good health and CMV-seronegative. The CDR3 is CASSLEGVIWNEQFF. The CDR3 DNA follows: TGTGCCAGCAGCTTAGAGGGGGTTATATGGAATGAGCAGTTCTTC.